This is a list of T cell receptor beta chains from one sample in a study of blood T cell repertoires in COVID-19. Clones were sequenced by immunoSEQ multiplex PCR, and TCRdb holds only the in-frame ones, with some missing. Among around 300,000 clones listed, 70% to 90% were seen once. The specimen was PBMCs or T cells enriched from blood (not recorded which). The receptor set was obtained from a woman under 40 who had recovered from COVID-19. Each CDR3 is given with its conserved first and last residue. Fields, in order: J gene, V gene, clone size, D gene, CDR3 protein, CDR3 DNA. A D gene is named only where the DNA matches it firmly. Size values are once, few and many counts, or a class for expanded clones, and some rows have none.

>TRBJ2-2|TRBV7-2|.|.
CASSPRRGNTGELFF
TGTGCCAGCAGCCCTCGGCGGGGGAACACCGGGGAGCTGTTTTTT
>TRBJ2-7|TRBV7-6|.|.
CASSLVPPGGSSYEQYF
TGTGCCAGCAGCTTAGTCCCCCCCGGCGGCTCCTCCTACGAGCAGTACTTC
>TRBJ1-2|TRBV14|few|.
CASSQAGTPRYYGYTF
TGTGCCAGCAGCCAAGCGGGGACTCCCCGATACTATGGCTACACCTTC
>TRBJ2-7|TRBV20-1|.|TRBD2
CSASPGGSPYEQYF
TGCAGTGCTAGTCCGGGGGGTTCCCCTTACGAGCAGTACTTC
>TRBJ2-5|TRBV5-1|.|.
CASSLGGTPQETQYF
TGCGCCAGCAGCTTGGGGGGGACACCTCAAGAGACCCAGTACTTC
>TRBJ1-6|TRBV5-4|.|.
CASSLLGDNSPLHF
TGTGCCAGCAGCTTGCTAGGCGATAATTCACCCCTCCACTTT
>TRBJ1-2|TRBV11-1|.|.
CASGEAGNYGYTF
TGTGCCAGCGGCGAGGCAGGGAACTATGGCTACACCTTC
>TRBJ2-5|TRBV7-9|.|TRBD2
CASSLIGTTPQETQYF
TGTGCCAGCAGCTTAATAGGGACTACCCCCCAAGAGACCCAGTACTTC
>TRBJ1-1|TRBV10-2|.|.
CASRENSEAFF
TGCGCCAGCAGGGAGAATAGTGAAGCTTTCTTT
>TRBJ2-3|TRBV29-1|.|TRBD1
CSAGAGTGGTDTQYF
TGCAGCGCGGGGGCCGGGACAGGGGGTACAGATACGCAGTATTTT
>TRBJ2-1|TRBV5-1|.|.
CASSLVLENNNEQFF
TGCGCCAGCAGCTTGGTACTAGAGAATAACAATGAGCAGTTCTTC
>TRBJ1-2|TRBV27|.|TRBD1
CASSLTGGHGYTF
TGTGCCAGCAGTTTAACAGGGGGGCATGGCTACACCTTC
>TRBJ2-7|TRBV10-3|once|.
CAISGGEGGISYEQYF
TGTGCCATCAGTGGAGGGGAGGGGGGGATCTCCTACGAGCAGTACTTC
>TRBJ1-4|TRBV7-9|.|.
CASSLATGLTNEKLFF
TGTGCCAGCAGCTTAGCAACAGGGTTGACTAATGAAAAACTGTTTTTT
>TRBJ1-3|TRBV6-2/TRBV6-3|.|.
CASSWPGEKEYF
TGTGCCAGCAGTTGGCCGGGGGAAAAAGAGTATTTT
>TRBJ1-2|TRBV3-1/TRBV3-2|.|.
CASSQGAQGSGYTF
TGTGCCAGCAGCCAGGGCGCACAGGGCTCTGGCTACACCTTC
>TRBJ1-6|TRBV10-3|.|TRBD1
CAIRPDRGENSPLHF
TGTGCCATCAGGCCAGACAGGGGCGAAAATTCACCCCTCCACTTT
>TRBJ2-7|TRBV3-1/TRBV3-2|.|TRBD1
CASSQLPGTGAYEQYF
TGTGCCAGCAGCCAATTGCCCGGGACAGGGGCCTACGAGCAGTACTTC
>TRBJ2-1|TRBV12-5|.|TRBD1
CASGLVSGQGSWSYNEQFF
TGTGCTAGTGGTTTGGTATCGGGACAGGGATCGTGGTCCTACAATGAGCAGTTCTTC
>TRBJ2-7|TRBV11-2|.|.
CASGRGSGAGYEQYF
TGTGCCAGCGGAAGGGGAAGTGGGGCGGGGTACGAGCAGTACTTC
>TRBJ2-3|TRBV19|.|.
CASSMGLLSGTDTQYF
TGTGCCAGTAGTATGGGGCTGTTAAGTGGGACAGATACGCAGTATTTT
>TRBJ2-7|TRBV5-1|.|TRBD2
CASSLESGAGGYEQYF
TGCGCCAGCAGCTTGGAATCCGGGGCGGGGGGCTACGAGCAGTACTTC
>TRBJ2-7|TRBV28|.|.
CASSERYEQYF
TGTGCCAGCAGTGAGAGATACGAGCAGTACTTC
>TRBJ2-7|TRBV29-1|.|TRBD2
CSVERGSSYEQYF
TGCAGCGTGGAGCGGGGGAGCTCCTACGAGCAGTACTTC
>TRBJ1-5|TRBV5-6|.|.
CASSRYDNQPQHF
TGTGCCAGCAGCCGGTATGACAATCAGCCCCAGCATTTT
>TRBJ2-1|TRBV28|.|TRBD2
CASSLRLAGSYNEQFF
TGTGCCAGCAGTTTACGACTAGCGGGGTCCTACAATGAGCAGTTCTTC
>TRBJ1-6|TRBV19|.|.
CASSIIGGFNSPLHF
TGTGCCAGTAGTATCATCGGGGGGTTTAATTCACCCCTCCACTTT
>TRBJ2-1|TRBV24-1|.|.
CATRPGDLRSNEQFF
TGTGCCACCAGGCCGGGGGATTTACGGTCTAATGAGCAGTTCTTC
>TRBJ1-5|TRBV6-5|.|TRBD1
CASSFNTGENQPQHF
TGTGCCAGCAGCTTTAATACAGGGGAGAATCAGCCCCAGCATTTT
>TRBJ1-5|TRBV15|.|TRBD1
CATSRDQGEDQPQHF
TGTGCCACCAGCAGAGATCAGGGGGAGGATCAGCCCCAGCATTTT
>TRBJ2-3|TRBV7-9|.|.
CASSTSTDTQYF
TGTGCCAGCAGCACTAGCACAGATACGCAGTATTTT
>TRBJ2-1|TRBV27|.|.
CASSLSGTHYNEQFF
TGTGCCAGCAGTTTATCCGGGACACATTACAATGAGCAGTTCTTC
>TRBJ1-4|TRBV18|.|.
CATGAGNEKLFF
TGTGCCACCGGTGCGGGGAATGAAAAACTGTTTTTT
>TRBJ1-2|TRBV7-8|.|TRBD1
CASSLSRQGGNYGYTF
TGTGCCAGCAGCTTATCGCGACAGGGGGGCAACTATGGCTACACCTTC
>TRBJ1-1|TRBV2|.|.
CASTREHTEAFF
TGTGCCAGCACCCGGGAGCACACTGAAGCTTTCTTT
>TRBJ2-1|TRBV28|.|TRBD2
CASSDTSGGSYNEQFF
TGTGCCAGCAGTGACACTAGCGGGGGCTCCTACAATGAGCAGTTCTTC
>TRBJ1-5|TRBV19|.|.
CASTPTSRYGGHQPQHF
TGTGCCAGTACCCCAACCTCAAGGTACGGAGGGCATCAGCCCCAGCATTTT
>TRBJ2-3|TRBV7-2|.|TRBD1
CASSSGTGGTDTQYF
TGTGCCAGCAGCTCTGGGACAGGGGGCACAGATACGCAGTATTTT
>TRBJ1-5|TRBV6-5|few|TRBD1
CASSYSGTGNQPQHF
TGTGCCAGCAGTTACTCCGGGACAGGGAATCAGCCCCAGCATTTT
>TRBJ1-4|TRBV19|.|.
CASSQAATNEKLFF
TGTGCCAGTAGTCAGGCTGCAACTAATGAAAAACTGTTTTTT
>TRBJ1-1|TRBV4-1|.|TRBD1
CASSQDRTGLETFF
TGCGCCAGCAGCCAAGATCGGACAGGACTCGAGACTTTCTTT
>TRBJ1-2|TRBV11-1|.|.
CASSLALGERYGYTF
TGTGCCAGCAGCTTAGCTCTCGGCGAGAGGTATGGCTACACCTTC
>TRBJ1-2|TRBV5-1|.|.
CASSLGYRDYGYTF
TGCGCCAGCAGCTTGGGCTACAGGGACTATGGCTACACCTTC
>TRBJ1-6|TRBV28|.|.
CASSLTGTSSPLHF
TGTGCCAGCAGTTTAACAGGGACTAGCTCACCCCTCCACTTT